These T cell receptor beta chains were read from a single sample in a study of blood T cell repertoires in COVID-19. Produced via immunoSEQ multiplex PCR; TCRdb's table is partial and in-frame only. The data contain approximately 20,000 clones, around 87% of them singletons. Input material: peripheral blood. These receptors all come from a man in his 70s with acute or convalescent COVID-19. CDR3s include the opening cysteine and the closing phenylalanine or tryptophan. The order of the fields is clone size, V gene, J gene, CDR3 protein. The size field is filled for only some rows; it gives once, few, many or a size class.

once	TRBV27	TRBJ2-3	CASSTREGADTQYF
-	TRBV25-1	TRBJ2-3	CASSEGQTGADTQYF
once	TRBV5-5	TRBJ1-2	CASSRGAGDGYTF
-	TRBV7-8	TRBJ2-1	CASRPDRVINEQFF
-	TRBV5-1	TRBJ1-1	CASSLRTGGQTAAFF
-	TRBV10-3	TRBJ2-2	CAISPGGSRTGELFF
-	TRBV25-1	TRBJ1-1	CASRDSAEAFF
-	TRBV4-1	TRBJ1-1	CASSQVGTVNTEAFF
-	TRBV28	TRBJ2-2	CASSPRWTGELFF
-	TRBV7-2	TRBJ1-1	CASSLLREDEAFF
few	TRBV19	TRBJ2-5	CASSSTGPQETQYF
-	TRBV24-1	TRBJ2-3	CATSDFAQGTQDTQYF
-	TRBV18	TRBJ2-7	CASSPFRDRGHEQYF
-	TRBV28	TRBJ2-1	CASLTGGLAGVNEQFF
-	TRBV5-1	TRBJ1-1	CASSLGRSLLTGASNTEAFF
-	TRBV28	TRBJ2-3	CASSYEAGWAGGRTDTQYF
-	TRBV7-2	TRBJ1-1	CADYGEGGEAFF
-	TRBV6-5	TRBJ2-5	CASSYSKGGGRETQYF
-	TRBV11-3	TRBJ2-6	CASSTGDSGANVLTF
-	TRBV12-3/TRBV12-4	TRBJ1-1	CASSQIQGAGAFF
-	TRBV7-2	TRBJ1-6	CASSLERSNSSLHF
-	TRBV5-1	TRBJ2-3	CASSPGLAGGPWADTQYF
-	TRBV4-1	TRBJ1-4	CASSQGDRGRGEKLFF
-	TRBV6-1	TRBJ1-5	CASSEDTGYNQPQHF
-	TRBV5-6	TRBJ2-1	CASSLSGHLNNEQFF
-	TRBV7-9	TRBJ2-5	CASSWGQGKETQYF
-	TRBV27	TRBJ1-4	CASSLSAANEKLFF
-	TRBV11-2	TRBJ2-1	CASSLKEPLADEQFF
few	TRBV19	TRBJ2-3	CASSGASGTPSTDTQYF
-	TRBV19	TRBJ2-2	CASSRAGQGAVGELFF
-	TRBV4-3	TRBJ2-6	CASSQTQGNPGANVLTF
-	TRBV7-6	TRBJ2-5	CASSFGTEEETQYF
once	TRBV7-8	TRBJ2-7	CASSLRAGVVSHEQYF
-	TRBV11-1	TRBJ2-1	CASSSSRDSYNEQFF
-	TRBV2	TRBJ2-5	CAGKQGGETQYF
once	TRBV2	TRBJ2-3	CASSGASASTDTQYF
-	TRBV5-5	TRBJ1-1	CASSFGQNEAFF
few	TRBV7-3	TRBJ2-2	CASSPLSTGELFF